This T cell receptor (beta chain) was captured in a study of T cells after yellow fever vaccination. Study results and caveats: The booster saw the reappearance of most primary-vaccination clones (roughly 96% CD4, 80% to 90% CD8). Clonotype sharing between CD4 and CD8 compartments was small.

In TCRdb, the 5' RACE reads were re-called with MiXCR into one record per CDR3 protein. The sample carries around 600,000 distinct CDR3 sequences, approximately 13% recorded once. This CDR3 has 17 amino acids. V trimming: 1 base; J trimming: 9 bases; junction bases outside the gene matches: 12. Germline-derived CDR1 and CDR2 are SGHTA and FQGTGA. In this sample, this clonotype turned up a few times. Its antigen remains unidentified. The chain combines TRBV7-3 with TRBJ2-1; 10 nucleotides line up with TRBD2. The receptor comes from a man in his thirties or forties who received the YFV17D yellow fever vaccine. Sequencing used PBMCs, obtained on the day of the yellow fever booster vaccination. The chain's CDR3 is CASSLKGLSGRAVEQFF. The CDR3 bases are TGTGCCAGCAGCTTAAAAGGGTTGAGCGGGAGGGCCGTTGAGCAGTTCTTC.